This T cell receptor beta chain was observed in a study of response to subunit inactivated influenza vaccine. Broader study findings: The authors suggested that every seasonal influenza vaccination recruits few new T cells.

This clonotype has at least ten counts. Its target is not known. The V gene lost 4 bases and the J gene lost 0 bases, with 8 bases spanning the gap. CDR1 LGHNA and CDR2 YSLEER come from the germline V gene. This CDR3 has 14 amino acids. Each CDR3 protein gets one entry after TCRdb re-called the RT-PCR reads with MiXCR. The sample yields over 750,000 distinct CDR3 sequences, 21% seen once. The starting material was PBMCs from blood, obtained roughly 5 days after vaccination. This clonotype originated in a man aged 50 to 59 who received an inactivated influenza vaccine. This chain links TRBV4-3 with TRBJ2-3, with TRBD1 as a possible D gene (6 bases). For the CDR3, the DNA is TGCGCCAGCAGCCGAGGACAGAGCACAGATACGCAGTATTTT. It yields the protein CASSRGQSTDTQYF.